The following is a T cell receptor beta chain sequence with its context. Its antigen is not yet known. Base-call qualities are not available, and no considerably larger clone is one nucleotide away. The library relied on 5' RACE. Sequencing instrument: Illumina HiSeq 2500. A second PCR of roughly 7 to 12 cycles was run with a J-beta primer mix and a sample-barcoded 5' primer. Each TCR beta cDNA molecule received a unique molecular identifier from a template-switch 5' adaptor carrying 12 random nucleotides. At least 2.5 million CDR3-containing paired-end reads were obtained from each sample. The Mint cDNA synthesis kit, primed by a TRBC-specific oligonucleotide, was used to synthesize first-strand cDNA from all RNA. All cDNA was treated with uracil-DNA glycosylase and then went through a first 18-cycle PCR with the universal primers M1SS and BC2_uni_R. Per the authors' processing: Each sample was normalized by randomly selecting 1 million high-quality reads, each carrying a distinct molecular identifier. Reads with shared molecular identifiers were discarded instead of being binned into consensus sequences. MiTCR, run with a Q25 quality threshold and the strictest error-elimination algorithm, handled CDR3 identification, clonotype clustering and error correction. A nonparametric unseen species model using Euler transformation provided a lower-bound estimate of total TCR beta diversity. The public reads were reprocessed in TCRdb via fastp at Q25 and MiXCR, keeping in-frame beta chains. Each CDR3 protein gets just one entry, which takes the most common genes and DNA from the rows behind it. TCRdb, not the authors, supplied the V and J calls. This sample comprises over 300,000 distinct CDR3 sequences, 45% to 60% of them detected only once. 51% of the sample is taken by the ten largest.

Systemically healthy Caucasian individuals from Russia, approximately 39 in total and aged about 6 to 90 years, were included as donors. About 9.1 milliliters of peripheral blood were collected from each donor into EDTA-treated Vacutainer tubes. Ficoll-Paque density-gradient centrifugation was used to isolate PBMCs, with at least 7 million obtained per sample. Trizol reagent was used to extract total RNA from PBMCs, with at least 5 micrograms per sample. For every donor, an aliquot of PBMCs went through flow cytometry to measure the percentages of naive CD45RAhigh/CD27high T cells. The germline V gene encodes CDR1 ENHRY and CDR2 SYGVKD. Trimming at the junction amounts to 5 bases on V and 1 base on J, and the germline ends lie 8 bases apart. Counted from cysteine to phenylalanine, this CDR3 has 13 amino acids. Only the CDR3 part of the read is kept: 39 bases, read in frame from the first base. This sample stems from a study of blood T cells in healthy people across ages (dated by TCRdb to 2014 to 2015). Looking at the study overall: In model experiments, template switching captured roughly one uniquely barcoded TCR beta cDNA molecule for every two T cells. For two donors (one aged 18 to 30 and one aged 80 or older), the study analyzed two additional independent replicas of 1 million unique cDNA reads from the same blood draw. The donors were split into four age groups: young (average approximately 16 years), middle-aged (around 37), aged (roughly 65) and long-lived (approximately 80). Using deep sequencing normalized with unique cDNA molecular identifiers, the study measured how TCR beta repertoire diversity changes with age. To avoid experimental bias, donors of different ages were distributed randomly across sequencing lanes. Summary of the overall study and its limitations: Estimates of total diversity based on one million sequenced T cells were considered lower bounds and underestimates. Bulk unsorted PBMC profiling prevented conclusive comparison of naive and antigen-experienced compartments. Observed TCR beta diversity per million T cells fell roughly linearly with age, and a significant reduction was already apparent by age about 36. The long-lived group showed more naive CD4+ T cells, fewer expanded clones and increased TCR diversity than the aged group, suggesting age selection. Observed TCR beta diversity correlated strongly with the percentage of naive T cells measured by flow cytometry. The CMV infection status of donors was not known, potentially confounding age-related changes in expanded clonotypes.

The sequencing sample was made of blood. The chain couples TRBV10-3 to TRBJ1-1, with the D gene too uncertain to name. This TCR derives from a man in his fifties or sixties in good health. This receptor carries the CDR3 CAISSSENTEAFF. The DNA sequence is TGTGCCATCAGTTCATCGGAGAACACTGAAGCTTTCTTT.